Sequencing of this T cell receptor beta chain was carried out in a study of CD4+ T cells in melanoma (dated by TCRdb to between 2022 and 2023). Background on the whole study: The study investigated neoantigen-specific CD4+ T cells in human melanoma. The investigation overall reported the following: Neoantigen-specific CD4+ T cells were reported to be correlated with the function of CD8+ T cells, macrophages and B cells. Diverse differentiation states were reported to be shown by neoantigen-specific CD4+ T cells in melanoma.

Trimming accounts for 3 bases at V and 2 bases at J, while the number of junction bases matched to no gene is 3. Via the germline V gene, CDR1 is ENHRY and CDR2 SYGVKD. The CDR3, cysteine through phenylalanine, is 15 amino acids long. Only CDR3 DNA remains: 45 bases, in frame from the first base. Comment on this clone: The antigen it binds to is not known. The input lacks base qualities; no much larger clone sits a single base away.

Donors were patients with melanoma. Libraries were prepared through the immunoSEQ multiplex PCR assay. TCRdb mirrors the immuneACCESS table, restricted to in-frame sequences. Some clones are absent from its copies; in checked studies, under half trace to an unresolved V gene, and the reason for the others is unknown. This sample has around 55,000 clones in its table, and about 70% of those were observed once. In total, the top ten clones hold approximately 5% of the sample. The chain was built from TRBV10-3 and TRBJ1-3; 8 of the junction bases match TRBD1. This TCR derives from a human donor with melanoma. What was sequenced was tumor tissue. The encoded CDR3 is CAISEQDRAGNTIYF. The DNA reads TGTGCCATCAGTGAACAGGACAGGGCTGGAAACACCATATATTTT.